This record concerns one TCR beta chain sequence. Its antigen is currently unknown. MiXCR, applied by TCRdb to the 5' RACE reads, yields one record per CDR3 protein. The sample has a few hundred thousand distinct CDR3 sequences; around 7% are singletons. This sample is part of a study of T cells after yellow fever vaccination. Looking at the study overall: Fractions containing few cells were prepared with SMART-Seq v4 Ultra Low Input. General study points: Most clones from primary vaccination resurfaced after the booster (around 97% CD4, approximately 87% CD8). CD4 and CD8 compartments shared a small share of clonotypes.

The sequence was obtained from a man aged 18-30 years who received the YFV17D yellow fever vaccine. This specimen consisted of PBMCs, obtained approximately 40 days after the first yellow fever vaccination.

This chain's CDR3 is CSVNGVAGANVLTF. As DNA, the CDR3 is TGCAGCGTTAATGGGGTGGCTGGGGCCAACGTCCTGACTTTC. This chain links TRBV29-1 with TRBJ2-6; no clear D gene. V dropped 5 bases and J dropped 2 bases, with 10 bases sitting between them. Germline V gene sequence: CDR1 SQVTM, CDR2 ANQGSEA. This CDR3 comprises 14 residues. Full variable domain (outside the CDR3, taken from reference TRBV29-1 and TRBJ2-6): SAVISQKPSRDICQRGTSLTIQCQVDSQVTMMFWYRQQPGQSLTLIATANQGSEATYESGFVIDKFPISRPNLTFSTLTVSNMSPEDSSIYLCSVNGVAGANVLTFGAGSRLTVL.